The rows below give T cell receptor beta chains drawn from one sample of a study of cytomegalovirus exposure and HLA in healthy donors. TCRdb's copy holds only in-frame clones and misses some; the assay was immunoSEQ multiplex PCR. The data show 90,000 to 130,000 clones, about four fifths seen once. The sample was PBMCs. The receptors stem from a woman aged 60-75 years in good health and CMV-seropositive. The CDR3 runs from the conserved cysteine through the conserved F or W. The D gene is left open where the match is weak. Clone size is shown for a subset of rows, as once, few, many or a class of expanded clone.

V	size	J	D	CDR3	DNA
TRBV28	NA	TRBJ2-2	NA	CASSSPWGALNTGELFF	TGTGCCAGCAGTTCCCCCTGGGGAGCCTTAAACACCGGGGAGCTGTTTTTT
TRBV4-2	NA	TRBJ1-4	NA	CASSQDWGQIPSREKLFF	TGTGCCAGCAGCCAAGACTGGGGACAAATCCCTTCGCGTGAAAAACTGTTTTTT
TRBV5-1	few	TRBJ1-6	TRBD1	CASSAEPGQGYSPLHF	TGCGCCAGCAGCGCGGAACCGGGACAGGGGTATTCACCCCTCCACTTT
TRBV6-1	NA	TRBJ1-3	TRBD1	CASIPRGPGNTIYF	TGTGCCAGCATCCCCAGGGGGCCAGGAAACACCATATATTTT
TRBV9	NA	TRBJ2-7	NA	CASSVGVGAFSYEQYF	TGTGCCAGCAGCGTAGGAGTGGGCGCGTTTTCCTACGAGCAGTACTTC
TRBV19	NA	TRBJ1-2	TRBD1	CASSILGGQVSSYTF	TGTGCCAGTAGTATCTTGGGGGGACAGGTATCAAGCTACACCTTC
TRBV19	NA	TRBJ2-3	TRBD2	CASSWTSGSTDTQYF	TGTGCCAGTAGTTGGACTAGCGGCAGCACAGATACGCAGTATTTT
TRBV19	NA	TRBJ2-3	TRBD2	CASSSSGPTQYF	TGTGCCAGTAGTAGTAGCGGGCCTACGCAGTATTTT
TRBV28	NA	TRBJ2-7	TRBD2	CASSFGLAGASRELYEQYF	TGTGCCAGCAGTTTTGGACTAGCGGGAGCTAGCCGAGAACTCTACGAGCAGTACTTC
TRBV6-5	NA	TRBJ2-7	NA	CASSSRGNSYEQYF	TGTGCCAGCAGTTCCCGGGGGAACTCCTACGAGCAGTACTTC
TRBV2	NA	TRBJ1-1	NA	CASSLRGGGNTEAFF	TGTGCCAGCAGTTTAAGGGGGGGCGGGAACACTGAAGCTTTCTTT
TRBV10-1	medium-sized	TRBJ1-3	NA	CASSEGPGNTIYF	TGCGCCAGCAGTGAGGGGCCCGGAAACACCATATATTTT
TRBV30	few	TRBJ2-3	TRBD2	CAWSLAPSGSGTQYF	TGTGCCTGGAGCCTAGCCCCTAGCGGGAGTGGTACGCAGTATTTT
TRBV18	NA	TRBJ1-2	TRBD1	CASSPRRGPYGYTF	TGTGCCAGCTCACCACGGAGGGGGCCCTATGGCTACACCTTC
TRBV5-1	NA	TRBJ2-5	TRBD2	CASSPRLAGLGETQYF	TGCGCCAGCAGCCCAAGACTAGCGGGATTAGGAGAGACCCAGTACTTC
TRBV5-1	NA	TRBJ1-1	NA	CASSLVGDTEAFF	TGCGCCAGCAGCTTGGTAGGGGATACTGAAGCTTTCTTT
TRBV15	NA	TRBJ1-2	TRBD1	CATSRPTPQGGYGYTF	TGTGCCACCAGCAGACCCACCCCCCAGGGGGGCTATGGCTACACCTTC
TRBV29-1	NA	TRBJ2-1	TRBD2	CSVDGTSLYNEQFF	TGCAGCGTCGACGGGACTAGCCTTTACAATGAGCAGTTCTTC
TRBV7-3	NA	TRBJ1-2	NA	CASSPGGRGIRGYTF	TGTGCCAGCAGCCCCGGAGGCAGGGGAATTCGGGGCTACACCTTC
TRBV5-5	NA	TRBJ2-7	TRBD2	CASSLAHIAGGFYEQYF	TGTGCCAGCAGCTTGGCCCATATAGCGGGAGGGTTCTACGAGCAGTACTTC
TRBV29-1	NA	TRBJ1-2	NA	CSAMSGNYGYTF	TGCAGCGCCATGTCAGGGAACTATGGCTACACCTTC
TRBV4-1	NA	TRBJ1-2	NA	CASSPSLIRGPNYGYTF	TGCGCCAGCAGCCCCAGCCTAATCAGGGGACCTAACTATGGCTACACCTTC
TRBV5-4	NA	TRBJ2-3	TRBD2	CASSLGGRAPNTDTQYF	TGTGCCAGCAGCTTGGGAGGGAGGGCACCAAACACAGATACGCAGTATTTT
TRBV28	NA	TRBJ1-3	TRBD1	CASSSGTGGNTIYF	TGTGCCAGCAGTTCAGGGACAGGGGGAAACACCATATATTTT
TRBV2	NA	TRBJ2-5	TRBD2	CASSLAVVGETQYF	TGTGCCAGCAGCCTAGCGGTCGTTGGGGAGACCCAGTACTTC
TRBV11-2	NA	TRBJ2-7	TRBD1	CASSLMAGTGRTSGEQYF	TGTGCCAGCAGCTTAATGGCAGGGACAGGAAGAACGAGTGGCGAGCAGTACTTC
TRBV6-1	NA	TRBJ2-7	TRBD2	CASSTSGNFYEQYF	TGTGCCAGCTCCACTAGCGGAAATTTCTACGAGCAGTACTTC
TRBV5-1	NA	TRBJ2-7	TRBD2	CASSLSTSGSNYEQYF	TGCGCCAGCAGCTTGTCGACTAGCGGGAGTAACTACGAGCAGTACTTC
TRBV5-1	NA	TRBJ1-1	NA	CASSLGATANTEAFF	TGCGCCAGCAGCTTGGGGGCTACAGCGAACACTGAAGCTTTCTTT
TRBV13	NA	TRBJ1-5	NA	CASSLGAVGRNQPQHF	TGTGCCAGCAGCTTAGGGGCAGTTGGTCGCAATCAGCCCCAGCATTTT
TRBV7-2	NA	TRBJ2-4	TRBD1	CASSGRDSKNIQYF	TGTGCCAGCAGCGGAAGGGACAGTAAAAACATTCAGTACTTC
TRBV19	NA	TRBJ2-2	NA	CASNRVFEDTGELFF	TGTGCCAGTAACAGGGTTTTTGAGGACACCGGGGAGCTGTTTTTT
TRBV28	NA	TRBJ2-5	TRBD1	CASSPQGAPQETQYF	TGTGCCAGCAGCCCGCAGGGGGCGCCTCAAGAGACCCAGTACTTC
TRBV19	NA	TRBJ1-2	NA	CASRADRYYGYTF	TGTGCCAGTAGAGCGGACAGATACTATGGCTACACCTTC
TRBV28	once	TRBJ2-3	TRBD1	CASSLTRSRGSTDTQYF	TGTGCCAGCAGTTTAACCCGATCCAGGGGGAGCACAGATACGCAGTATTTT
TRBV19	NA	TRBJ2-7	TRBD2	CASSIGGGQSYEQYF	TGTGCCAGTAGTATTGGGGGAGGGCAGTCCTACGAGCAGTACTTC
TRBV6-1	few	TRBJ2-7	TRBD2	CASSEPKREGYEQYF	TGTGCCAGCAGTGAACCCAAGCGGGAAGGCTACGAGCAGTACTTC
TRBV6-1	NA	TRBJ2-7	TRBD2	CAIQTSGPYEQYF	TGTGCCATCCAGACTAGCGGACCCTACGAGCAGTACTTC
TRBV6-4	NA	TRBJ2-1	NA	CASSAGVGEQFF	TGTGCCAGCAGCGCAGGGGTCGGTGAGCAGTTCTTC
TRBV6-1	once	TRBJ2-3	TRBD2	CASSERGYGGRFADTQYF	TGTGCCAGCAGTGAAAGGGGATATGGCGGGAGGTTCGCAGATACGCAGTATTTT
TRBV18	NA	TRBJ1-1	TRBD1	CASSPDRGTNTEAFF	TGTGCCAGCTCACCGGACAGGGGAACGAATACTGAAGCTTTCTTT
TRBV18	NA	TRBJ1-1	NA	CASSPRADTEAFF	TGTGCCAGCTCACCACGGGCAGACACTGAAGCTTTCTTT
TRBV7-7	few	TRBJ2-7	TRBD2	CASSVGLAAVYEQYF	TGTGCCAGCAGCGTTGGACTAGCGGCGGTTTACGAGCAGTACTTC
TRBV7-3	NA	TRBJ2-7	TRBD2	CASSSSAGAREQYF	TGTGCCAGCAGCTCTAGTGCGGGAGCGAGGGAGCAGTACTTC
TRBV18	NA	TRBJ1-3	NA	CASSPAARSGNTIYF	TGTGCCAGCTCACCAGCGGCTCGCTCTGGAAACACCATATATTTT
TRBV29-1	NA	TRBJ1-4	NA	CSVGMRGQDNEKLFF	TGCAGCGTTGGAATGAGGGGACAAGATAATGAAAAACTGTTTTTT
TRBV6-5	NA	TRBJ2-1	NA	CASSYKAATEQFF	TGTGCCAGCAGTTACAAAGCGGCTACCGAGCAGTTCTTC
TRBV19	NA	TRBJ1-6	TRBD1	CASSSWGTGTNSPLHF	TGTGCCAGTAGTTCCTGGGGGACAGGGACTAATTCACCCCTCCACTTT
TRBV16	once	TRBJ2-7	NA	CASSQALTSSYEQYF	TGTGCCAGCAGCCAAGCGCTCACGAGCTCCTACGAGCAGTACTTC
TRBV5-1	few	TRBJ1-1	NA	CASSLQQATEAFF	TGCGCCAGCAGCTTACAACAGGCGACTGAAGCTTTCTTT
TRBV5-1	NA	TRBJ1-4	NA	CASSPRGGALVEKLFF	TGCGCCAGCAGCCCGCGGGGTGGGGCGCTGGTTGAAAAACTGTTTTTT
TRBV9	NA	TRBJ1-1	NA	CASSGAGRTEAFF	TGTGCCAGCAGCGGGGCAGGGCGAACTGAAGCTTTCTTT
TRBV4-1	NA	TRBJ1-5	NA	CASSHPWRGQRQPQHF	TGCGCCAGCAGCCACCCCTGGAGAGGGCAAAGGCAGCCCCAGCATTTT
TRBV5-1	NA	TRBJ2-5	TRBD1	CASRTGSGIETQYF	TGCGCCAGCAGGACAGGGTCTGGGATAGAGACCCAGTACTTC
TRBV7-2	NA	TRBJ2-5	NA	CASSHGSPGQETQYF	TGTGCCAGCAGCCACGGTAGCCCGGGACAAGAGACCCAGTACTTC
TRBV19	NA	TRBJ2-7	TRBD2	CASSTTSGSRSYEQYF	TGTGCCAGTAGTACCACTAGCGGGAGTAGGAGCTACGAGCAGTACTTC
TRBV19	NA	TRBJ1-2	NA	CASSTPGSRYGYTF	TGTGCCAGTAGTACGCCCGGCTCTAGGTATGGCTACACCTTC
TRBV6-5	NA	TRBJ2-1	NA	CASSYGGTRLNEQFF	TGTGCCAGCAGTTACGGCGGGACGAGACTCAATGAGCAGTTCTTC
TRBV9	NA	TRBJ2-2	TRBD1	CASSVKGDRGTGELFF	TGTGCCAGCAGCGTCAAGGGGGACAGGGGCACCGGGGAGCTGTTTTTT
TRBV7-9	NA	TRBJ2-3	NA	CASSLGVVADITDTQYF	TGTGCCAGCAGCTTAGGGGTGGTAGCGGATATCACAGATACGCAGTATTTT